Here is one TCR beta chain with its context. This clone's antigen is unknown. At one boundary the junction diverges from the germline segment, which might be a read error. Each sample was amplified as two independent genomic DNA replicates: 0.5 ug for blood and roughly 1.4 ug for tumor or normal breast. Following the manufacturer's instructions, the ImmunoSeq Intro kit was used to carry out TCRB sequencing on genomic DNA. Multiplex PCR ran approximately 29 cycles with proprietary primers and spike-in control sequences for absolute quantification. Single-end 150-bp reads were used to sequence an 87-bp fragment covering the CDR3 and the flanking V and J genes. Seven samples, with two replicates for each sample, were multiplexed per lane of an Illumina MiSeq using version 3.0 chemistry. From the authors' description of their analysis: The vendor's proprietary pipeline processed the raw data and merged both replicates into a single result for each sample. Productive rearrangements sharing the V-gene family, CDR3 amino acid sequence and J-gene segment were defined as clonotypes. Clonality was computed as 1 minus the normalized Shannon entropy (Pielou evenness) of TCRB abundances. To estimate T cell density, the total number of templates was divided by the number of input cells, which was inferred from the amount of DNA input. Recon with default parameters was used to estimate total repertoire diversity and clonality. Clonotypes with over 0.1% abundance in tumor and at least 32-fold higher abundance in tumor than in normal breast were defined as tumor-enriched. TCRdb mirrors the immuneACCESS table, restricted to in-frame sequences. Some clones are absent from its copies; in checked studies, under half trace to an unresolved V gene, and the reason for the others is unknown. The V and J calls and clone size come from that table; D and trimming were worked out from the DNA. This sample is represented by fewer than 30,000 clones; approximately 54% of them were singletons. The ten largest clones represent around 9% of the sample.

Dicing about 19-55 mg of tumor tissue typically produced more than 2.5 ug of DNA. The study profiled bulk TCR beta-chain repertoires in matched peripheral blood, tumor and adjacent normal breast tissue taken from about 15 patients with early-stage breast cancer. Following resection, visually identified tumor tissue was excised and transferred into prechilled RNAlater. Tumor tissue (about 19-50 mg) was diced and homogenized in RLTplus buffer with beta-mercaptoethanol and antifoaming agent using a TissueLyser II. Genomic DNA was extracted with the Qiagen AllPrep DNA/RNA Mini kit. CDR1 is given as MRHNA and CDR2 as SNTAGT, both from the germline V gene. Inclusive of the bounding cysteine and phenylalanine, the CDR3 is 16 residues long. The kept DNA is CDR3 alone, 48 bases in frame from the first base. These data come from a study of early stage breast cancer tumors (dated by TCRdb to 2017 to 2019). Notes on the research overall: Of the 15 to 20 invasive breast tumors, more than 9 were found to be estrogen receptor-positive, progesterone receptor-positive and HER2-negative. Of the roughly 12 ER+/PR+/HER2- tumors, eight were classified as invasive ductal carcinomas and four as invasive lobular carcinomas. A total of 2 million to 3 million templates, representing about 1.1 million unique clonotypes, were detected across all samples. On average, each sample had about 9.6-fold read coverage. General findings and caveats noted by the study authors: Repertoires from blood and normal breast were more alike than repertoires from blood and tumor, and in about 90% of the 16 patients, comparing each tissue with blood separated tumor from normal. The small cohort size prevented analysis by tumor subtype. Enriched TCRB sequences shared across patients were found to be mostly commonly generated sequences that were unlikely to play an important role in the tumor microenvironment. Compared with adjacent normal breast tissue, tumors had approximately 2.5-fold higher T cell density and higher clonality. Chain pairing and functional markers such as CD4, CD8 and FOXP3 were not captured by bulk genomic DNA sequencing of unsorted cells.

The sequenced sample was breast tumor tissue. This clonotype was obtained from a person between 45 and 65 years old with breast cancer. The sequence links TRBV6-4 to TRBJ2-7; TRBD2 aligns with 13 central bases. The nucleotides are TGTGCCAGCAGTTACTCACTAGCGGGAGGGCTCCTCGAGCAGTACTTC. It codes for CASSYSLAGGLLEQYF.